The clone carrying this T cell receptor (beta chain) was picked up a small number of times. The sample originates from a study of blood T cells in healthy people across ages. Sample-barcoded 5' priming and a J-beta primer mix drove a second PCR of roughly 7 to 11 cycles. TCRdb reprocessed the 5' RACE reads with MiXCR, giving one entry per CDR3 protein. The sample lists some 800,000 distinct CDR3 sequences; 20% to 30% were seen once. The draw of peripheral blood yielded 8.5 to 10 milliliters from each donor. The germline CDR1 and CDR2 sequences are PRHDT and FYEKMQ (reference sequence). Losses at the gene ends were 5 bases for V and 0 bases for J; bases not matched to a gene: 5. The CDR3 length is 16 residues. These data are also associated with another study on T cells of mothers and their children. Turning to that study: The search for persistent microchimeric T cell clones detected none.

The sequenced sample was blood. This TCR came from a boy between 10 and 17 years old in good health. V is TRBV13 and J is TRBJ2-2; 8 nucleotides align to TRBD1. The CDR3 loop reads CASSLRQGSNTGELFF. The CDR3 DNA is TGTGCCAGCAGCCTCCGACAGGGGTCGAACACCGGGGAGCTGTTTTTT.